Sequencing of this T cell receptor beta chain was carried out in a study of cytomegalovirus exposure and HLA in healthy donors. About the study: When 300 to 400 donors were genotyped, 80% to 90% of them were found to fall in the Caucasian-associated ancestry cluster.

Concerning this clone: Its antigen is undetermined.

The CDR3 has 14 amino acids. CDR1 is MNHNS, CDR2 SASEGT, per germline. Trimming stripped 5 bases from V and 0 bases from J, with 8 bases between. PCR employed 60 Vbeta and 13 Jbeta primers. Here immunoSEQ multiplex PCR was the method, and the copy in TCRdb shows in-frame clones only, minus some. The sample consists of 98,000 or so clones, about 74% of them appearing once. Study-level points and caveats: An analysis was carried out later, and it reportedly showed fewer N-insertions in an Asian-associated ancestry cluster than the approximately 680-donor mean. Three CMV-associated chains were confirmed in vitro to be specific for CMV antigens.

Input material: PBMCs. The clonotype was recovered from a man in his fifties or sixties in good health and CMV-seropositive. The V and J genes are TRBV6-1 and TRBJ1-3; perhaps TRBD1 as D (5 bases). The CDR3 DNA reads TGTGCCAGCAGTTTGGGGGGCTCTGGAAACACCATATATTTT. Protein: CASSLGGSGNTIYF.